This T cell receptor beta chain was found in a study of blood T cell repertoires in COVID-19. At the level of the study: PBMCs, B-cell-depleted T cells, or T cells were the source of the cDNA or gDNA that made up the material.

Profiling relied on immunoSEQ multiplex PCR, and the TCRdb table lists in-frame clones only, not all of them. The profile covers more than 75,000 clones, with roughly 88% appearing a single time and around 4.8% taken by the ten largest. The CDR3 sequence is 13 residues long. Germline V CDR1 and CDR2: SGHNT, YENEEA. Germline trimming cut 4 bases from V and 3 bases from J; bases unmatched to any gene: 2. This clone was picked up one time. V is TRBV11-3 and J is TRBJ2-7; 8 bases are shared with TRBD2. Sequenced sample: peripheral blood. The source is a woman of 80 years or more with acute or convalescent COVID-19. CDR3 sequence reads: CASSSSGSYEQYF. The CDR3, as DNA: TGTGCCAGCAGCTCGAGCGGGAGCTACGAGCAGTACTTC.